A single sample is the source of the 29 T cell receptor beta chains below, sequenced in a study of cytomegalovirus exposure and HLA in healthy donors. Primers included in the PCR were 60 Vbeta and 13 Jbeta primers. Here immunoSEQ multiplex PCR was the method, and the copy in TCRdb shows in-frame clones only, minus some. This table holds about 120,000 clones, around 75% found once. The sequenced sample was PBMCs. Receptor source: a woman in her twenties or thirties in good health and CMV-seronegative.

This chain links TRBV7-9 with TRBJ2-5, with D perhaps TRBD1 (5 bases). The V gene's germline CDR1 is SEHNR and CDR2 FQNEAQ (reference sequence). The CDR3 spans 14 residues. Trimming cost V 3 bases and J 3 bases, with 11 bases left between them. CDR3 DNA: TGTGCCAGCAGCTTCTCTAGGGGAAAAGAGACCCAGTACTTC. Protein sequence: CASSFSRGKETQYF.

This clone was found a few times. This CDR3 reads CASSLNTQTLNEQFF. The CDR3 DNA sequence: TGCGCCAGCAGCTTGAACACACAAACCCTCAATGAGCAGTTCTTC. The chain links TRBV5-1 to TRBJ2-1; D gene uncertain. CDR3 length equals 15 residues. From germline, CDR1 is SGHRS and CDR2 YFSETQ. V lost 1 base, J lost 6 bases, and 14 bases lay in between.

This chain joins TRBV25-1 and TRBJ2-7; 8 bases match TRBD1. V trimming: 4 bases; J trimming: 3 bases; junction bases outside the gene matches: 8. In germline, CDR1 is MGHDK, CDR2 SYGVNS. The CDR3 contains 15 residues. The CDR3 DNA sequence: TGTGCCAGCAGTGGGTATGACAGGGGCAGCTACGAGCAGTACTTC. This codes for CASSGYDRGSYEQYF.

This clone was found a few times. The genes are TRBV2 and TRBJ1-1; D is ambiguous. Looked up from germline, CDR1 is SNHLY and CDR2 is FYNNEI. The V gene lost 6 bases and the J gene lost 0 bases, with 5 bases spanning the gap. CDR3 length: 12 residues. CDR3 sequence: CASSPMNTEAFF. The CDR3 bases are TGTGCCAGCAGCCCAATGAACACTGAAGCTTTCTTT.

The chain uses TRBV30 and TRBJ2-7, with D perhaps TRBD2 (7 bases). Germline V gives CDR1 GTSNPN, CDR2 SVGIG (reference sequence). Trimming pared 5 bases from V and 0 bases from J, leaving 17 bases between. The CDR3 loop spans 15 amino acids. The CDR3 nucleotides read TGTGCCTGGGGGGGTCGGGGAGGGGGCTCCTACGAGCAGTACTTC. Translation: CAWGGRGGGSYEQYF.

The V call is TRBV10-3, the J call TRBJ2-7, with 9 bases identical to TRBD1. Germline V CDR1 and CDR2: ENHRY, SYGVKD. With V trimmed by 5 bases and J by 6 bases, 14 bases remained unmatched. This CDR3 spans 16 amino acids. CDR3 loop: CAISPRDREILGEQYF. Written as DNA, the CDR3 is TGTGCCATCAGTCCTAGGGACAGGGAAATTCTCGGCGAGCAGTACTTC.

V and J are TRBV5-4 and TRBJ1-5; no clear D. Germline-derived CDR1 and CDR2 are SGHNT and YYREEE (reference sequence). V shed 4 bases and J shed 4 bases, with 15 bases lying between them. The CDR3 covers 15 residues. CDR3 in amino acids: CASSQTPTDNQPQHF. The DNA of the CDR3 is TGTGCCAGCAGCCAGACTCCGACCGATAATCAGCCCCAGCATTTT.

The rearrangement uses TRBV29-1 and TRBJ2-3; unclear D gene. CDR1 and CDR2 (germline): SQVTM, ANQGSEA. This CDR3 has 13 residues. V was cut by 0 bases and J by 6 bases, with 10 bases left in between. The CDR3 loop reads CSVEDLNMDTQYF. The DNA for the CDR3 is TGCAGCGTTGAAGACCTAAATATGGATACGCAGTATTTT.

A few counts support this clone. The rearrangement uses TRBV29-1 and TRBJ1-1; 7 bases match TRBD1. The V gene's germline CDR1 is SQVTM and CDR2 ANQGSEA. The length of the CDR3 is 12 residues. The J segment lost 4 bases and the V segment lost 6 bases, leaving 5 bases of the junction unmatched. CDR3: CSVAYRGTEAFF. DNA for the CDR3: TGCAGCGTGGCGTACAGGGGCACTGAAGCTTTCTTT.

The chain recombines TRBV7-8 with TRBJ2-7; TRBD1 matches at 7 bases. CDR3 length equals 15 residues. V dropped 7 bases and J dropped 2; count of bases not matched to a gene: 11. Germline V gene data show CDR1 as SGHVS and CDR2 as FQNEAQ. The CDR3 DNA sequence: TGTGCCAGCATCTCAAACAGGGGCATAACCTACGAGCAGTACTTC. It encodes CASISNRGITYEQYF. Full variable domain (remainder filled in from reference TRBV7-8 and TRBJ2-7): GAGVSQSPRYKVAKRGQDVALRCDPISGHVSLFWYQQALGQGPEFLTYFQNEAQLDKSGLPSDRFFAERPEGSVSTLKIQRTQQEDSAVYLCASISNRGITYEQYFGPGTRLTVT.

This clone showed up just once. This chain uses TRBV2 with TRBJ1-2; D ambiguous. The CDR3 sequence is 13 residues long. Germline CDR1 and CDR2: SNHLY and FYNNEI. The germline V and J ends were trimmed by 5 bases and 7 bases, with 14 bases remaining between them. The CDR3 here is CASSTLENAGYTF. The CDR3 nucleotides read TGTGCCAGCAGTACTCTAGAGAACGCTGGCTACACCTTC.

CDR3 residues: CASSLVGATEAFF. The CDR3 DNA follows: TGTGCCAGCAGCTTAGTAGGGGCCACTGAAGCTTTCTTT. The rearrangement uses TRBV7-8 and TRBJ1-1; perhaps TRBD1 as D (5 bases). The germline V gene encodes CDR1 SGHVS and CDR2 FQNEAQ. The CDR3 is made up of 13 amino acids. V gave up 1 base and J gave up 4 bases, with 7 bases separating them.

A few counts support this clone. This rearrangement joins TRBV13 to TRBJ1-1; D not certain. V was cut by 5 bases and J by 1 base, with 8 bases left in between. The CDR3 runs to 13 residues. CDR1 and CDR2 (germline): PRHDT, FYEKMQ (reference sequence). The CDR3 coding sequence is TGTGCCAGCAGCCGCCGGGGGAACACTGAAGCTTTCTTT. Its protein is CASSRRGNTEAFF.

This clone was seen a single time. The rearrangement uses TRBV30 and TRBJ1-6; D perhaps matches TRBD1 (6 bases). Germline assignment: CDR1 GTSNPN and CDR2 SVGIG (reference sequence). V lost 4 bases, J lost 10 bases, and 14 bases lay in between. The CDR3 sequence is 13 residues long. Here the CDR3 reads CAWNGQGYSPLHF. CDR3 bases: TGTGCCTGGAATGGCCAGGGGTACTCACCCCTCCACTTT.

CDR3 protein: CASSVDRVVTGELFF. For the CDR3, the DNA is TGTGCCAGCTCAGTCGACAGGGTGGTCACCGGGGAGCTGTTTTTT. The chain is built from TRBV18 and TRBJ2-2, with 7 bases lining up with TRBD1. Germline values: CDR1 KGHSH, CDR2 LQKENI. This CDR3 has 15 amino acids. V shed 5 bases and J 4 bases; nucleotides not matched to a gene: 7.

J is TRBJ2-5 and V is TRBV5-1, with 12 bases lining up with TRBD2. This CDR3 region has 14 residues. Germline values: CDR1 SGHRS, CDR2 YFSETQ. V shed 4 bases, J shed 5 bases, and the junction held 3 bases outside the gene matches. The CDR3 loop is CASSRLAGAETQYF. The DNA for the CDR3 is TGCGCCAGCAGCCGACTAGCGGGAGCCGAGACCCAGTACTTC.

The chain carries TRBV5-1 and TRBJ2-7; possible D gene TRBD2, 5 bases. Trimming removed 2 bases from V and 2 bases from J, with 11 bases in between. Germline V gene data show CDR1 as SGHRS and CDR2 as YFSETQ. The length of the CDR3 is 14 residues. Here the CDR3 DNA reads TGCGCCAGCAGCTTAGGACCGGGAACCTACGAGCAGTACTTC. Residues: CASSLGPGTYEQYF.

The V and J genes are TRBV13 and TRBJ2-5; possible D gene TRBD2, 5 bases. V was trimmed by 3 bases and J by 5 bases, leaving 13 bases between them. The germline gives CDR1 PRHDT, CDR2 FYEKMQ (reference sequence). This CDR3 is 14 amino acids long. CDR3 in DNA: TGTGCCAGCAGCTTCGGGATGCCCAGGGAGACCCAGTACTTC. This gives the protein CASSFGMPRETQYF.

The rearrangement joins TRBV5-1 to TRBJ2-7, with 8 bases fitting TRBD2. CDR3 length: 15 amino acids. Germline-derived CDR1 and CDR2 are SGHRS and YFSETQ. V was pared by 1 base and J by 0 bases, with 3 bases of the junction left unmatched. The chain's CDR3 is CASSLTSGRSYEQYF. The CDR3 nucleotides read TGCGCCAGCAGCTTGACTAGCGGCCGCTCCTACGAGCAGTACTTC. Based on the CDR3 plus reference TRBV5-1 and TRBJ2-7, the full variable domain is KAGVTQTPRYLIKTRGQQVTLSCSPISGHRSVSWYQQTPGQGLQFLFEYFSETQRNKGNFPGRFSGRQFSNSRSEMNVSTLELGDSALYLCASSLTSGRSYEQYFGPGTRLTVT.

The rearrangement joins TRBV2 to TRBJ2-4; 8 positions match TRBD1. Unmatched junction bases numbered 11, after V lost 8 bases and J lost 2 bases. From germline, CDR1 is SNHLY and CDR2 FYNNEI. The length of the CDR3 is 16 residues. The CDR3 DNA follows: TGTGCCAGCCGACAGTTCCGGACAGGGACCAAAAACATTCAGTACTTC. It specifies CASRQFRTGTKNIQYF.

This chain links TRBV6-5 with TRBJ2-5; TRBD1 agrees at 9 bases. The DNA end favors TRBJ2-7, so the J call may be wrong. Germline V gives CDR1 MNHEY, CDR2 SVGAGI. The CDR3 loop spans 14 amino acids. CDR3 amino acids: CASRPGQGSYEQYF. The CDR3 nucleotides are TGTGCCAGCAGGCCGGGACAGGGTTCCTACGAGCAGTACTTC.

CDR3 coding DNA: TGCGCCAGCAGCTTTGGGGACATGGAAGGCTACACCTTC. Translating it yields CASSFGDMEGYTF. This chain connects TRBV5-1 to TRBJ1-2; TRBD1 is a possible D gene (6 bases). Trimming took off 2 bases at V and 8 bases at J, with 13 bases between the two ends. From germline, CDR1 is SGHRS and CDR2 YFSETQ. This CDR3 region has 13 residues.

This chain joins TRBV7-9 and TRBJ2-1; a weak D match, TRBD2 (6 bases). The CDR3 covers 12 residues. Germline V gives CDR1 SEHNR, CDR2 FQNEAQ (reference sequence). Trimming took 6 bases from V and 9 from J, leaving 12 bases between them. This chain's CDR3 is CASSPTGVEQFF. CDR3 DNA sequence: TGTGCCAGCAGTCCCACGGGGGTTGAGCAGTTCTTC.

The chain is built from TRBV5-1 and TRBJ2-7, with 8 bases identical to TRBD1. This CDR3 is built from 15 residues. In germline, CDR1 is SGHRS, CDR2 YFSETQ. V was pared by 5 bases and J by 0 bases, with 7 bases of the junction left unmatched. The CDR3 region is CASRITGGLSYEQYF. In nucleotides, the CDR3 is TGCGCCAGCAGAATCACAGGGGGACTCTCCTACGAGCAGTACTTC.

The chain recombines TRBV7-9 with TRBJ2-1, with D perhaps matching TRBD2 (6 bases). The germline gives CDR1 SEHNR, CDR2 FQNEAQ (reference sequence). V lost 1 base to trimming and J lost 2 bases, with 12 bases between them. This CDR3 has 16 residues. In DNA form, the CDR3 reads TGTGCCAGCAGCTTAGAGGGGACTCCGACCTACAATGAGCAGTTCTTC. This encodes CASSLEGTPTYNEQFF.

This clone was observed a single time. The CDR3 reads CASSHSGTGDLDYYGYTF. For the CDR3, the DNA is TGTGCCAGCAGCCACTCCGGGACAGGGGACTTGGACTACTATGGCTACACCTTC. The chain uses TRBV4-2 and TRBJ1-2, with 10 bases matching TRBD1. Germline CDR1 and CDR2: LGHNA and YNFKEQ. J gave up 3 bases and V 3 bases, and 13 bases lay outside the gene matches. The length of the CDR3 is 18 residues.

This chain uses TRBV19 with TRBJ2-7, with unresolved D. The CDR3 is 15 amino acids. V was pared by 5 bases and J by 0 bases, with 14 bases between. Germline V gene sequence: CDR1 LNHDA, CDR2 SQIVND (reference sequence). CDR3 sequence (DNA): TGTGCCAGTAGTGCTAGAGCATCTAGCTCCTACGAGCAGTACTTC. Translation: CASSARASSSYEQYF.

The V and J genes are TRBV5-1 and TRBJ1-2; 9 bases map to TRBD1. The germline CDR1 and CDR2 sequences are SGHRS and YFSETQ. Trimming cost V 4 bases and J 4 bases; bases outside gene matches: 8. This CDR3 has 15 residues. CDR3 DNA sequence: TGCGCCAGCAGCCTAGGACAGGGGCTCGGCTATGGCTACACCTTC. Protein: CASSLGQGLGYGYTF.

The rearrangement joins TRBV10-3 to TRBJ1-5; no reliable D call. Deletions cut 4 bases from V and 8 bases from J, with 9 bases between. The CDR3 covers 12 residues. Germline CDR1 reads ENHRY; CDR2 reads SYGVKD. In DNA, the CDR3 is TGTGCCATCAGTGCCGGGGAAAAGCCCCAGCATTTT. Residues: CAISAGEKPQHF.